The source of this T cell receptor beta chain is a study of blood T cell repertoires in COVID-19. Study-wide background: Acute and convalescent COVID-19 specimens originated in the United States, Italy and Spain.

Data came from immunoSEQ multiplex PCR; TCRdb stores just in-frame clones and leaves some out. This table holds more than 120,000 clones, over 80% found once. Trimming shortened V by 0 bases and J by 2 bases, and 16 bases separated the two germline ends. CDR3 length: 17 residues. Germline-derived CDR1 and CDR2 are SGHRS and YFSETQ. Sequenced input: peripheral blood. V and J are TRBV5-1 and TRBJ2-3; weak D call: TRBD1 (6 bases). This sequence originates from a man aged 50 to 60 who had recovered from COVID-19. CDR3 nucleotide sequence: TGCGCCAGCAGCTTGGCCGTCGGCAGGGGAGACACAGATACGCAGTATTTT. As protein: CASSLAVGRGDTDTQYF.